This T cell receptor beta chain came from a study of blood T cells in healthy people across ages. Germline V gene sequence: CDR1 MDHEN, CDR2 SYDVKM. The CDR3 has 14 amino acids. V was trimmed by 5 bases and J by 6 bases, leaving 17 bases between them. At least ten counts were recorded for this clonotype. Caucasian individuals from Russia who were healthy and aged roughly 6 to 95 acted as donors. At least 7 million PBMCs were isolated per sample. Using a J-beta primer mix together with a sample-barcoded 5' primer, a second PCR was run for roughly 7 to 11 cycles. In TCRdb, the 5' RACE reads were re-called with MiXCR into one record per CDR3 protein. The sample gives hundreds of thousands of distinct CDR3 sequences, around 54% of which show up once; over 35% is in the top ten.

The V and J genes are TRBV28 and TRBJ2-7; D is unclear. This sequence originates from a man aged 60 to 75 in good health. Specimen: blood. CDR3 DNA: TGTGCCAGCAGTCCCCACGGAAGACAAGCCGAGCAGTACTTC. Its translation: CASSPHGRQAEQYF. The full variable domain, with the rest looked up from reference TRBV28 and TRBJ2-7, is DVKVTQSSRYLVKRTGEKVFLECVQDMDHENMFWYRQDPGLGLRLIYFSYDVKMKEKGDIPEGYSVSREKKERFSLILESASTNQTSMYLCASSPHGRQAEQYFGPGTRLTVT.